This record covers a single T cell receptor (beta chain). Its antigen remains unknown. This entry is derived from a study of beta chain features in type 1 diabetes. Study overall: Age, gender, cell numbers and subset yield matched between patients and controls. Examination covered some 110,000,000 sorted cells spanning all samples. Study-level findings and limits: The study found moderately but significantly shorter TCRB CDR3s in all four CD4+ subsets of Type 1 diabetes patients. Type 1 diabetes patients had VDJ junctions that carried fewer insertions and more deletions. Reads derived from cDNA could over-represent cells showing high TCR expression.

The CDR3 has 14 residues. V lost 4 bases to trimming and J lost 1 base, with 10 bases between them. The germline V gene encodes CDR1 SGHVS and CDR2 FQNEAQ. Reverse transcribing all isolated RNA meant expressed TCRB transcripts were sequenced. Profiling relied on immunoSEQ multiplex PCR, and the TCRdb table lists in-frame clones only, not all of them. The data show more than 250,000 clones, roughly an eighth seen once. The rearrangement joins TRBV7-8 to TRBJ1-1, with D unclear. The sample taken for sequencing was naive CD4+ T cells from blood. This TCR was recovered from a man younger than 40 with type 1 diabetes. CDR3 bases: TGTGCCAGCAGCTCCCCAGGTAGGAACACTGAAGCTTTCTTT. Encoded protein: CASSSPGRNTEAFF.